What follows are 18 T cell receptor beta chains derived from one specimen sequenced in a study of regulatory T cells. Study results and limitations: Hydrophobic residues at CDR3 positions 6 and 7 were enriched in conventional CD4+ T cells of CD3G-deficient patients.

Their specific antigens are unknown. The primer mix had 52 TRBV and 13 TRBJ primers. The table came from immunoSEQ multiplex PCR; TCRdb's copy has only in-frame clones and leaves some out. The table has over 30,000 clones, over 90% seen once. The sequenced sample was conventional CD4+ T cells sorted from blood. The source is a child aged 2 to 10 with CD3G deficiency.

The V call is TRBV19, the J call TRBJ1-5; 7 bases match TRBD1. V lost 5 bases to trimming and J lost 5 bases; unmatched junction nucleotides: 3. CDR1 LNHDA and CDR2 SQIVND come from the germline V gene (reference sequence). The CDR3 sequence is 13 residues long. CDR3 coding DNA: TGTGCCAGTAGTCGTCAGGGGGATCAGCCCCAGCATTTT. This codes for CASSRQGDQPQHF.

The genes are TRBV6-1 and TRBJ1-1; D not resolved. CDR1 and CDR2 from the germline V gene are MNHNS and SASEGT. V was clipped by 0 bases and J by 0 bases, with 5 bases between them. This CDR3 contains 14 residues. For the CDR3, the DNA is TGTGCCAGCAGTGAAGCTAACCTGAACACTGAAGCTTTCTTT. As protein: CASSEANLNTEAFF.

This chain joins TRBV28 and TRBJ2-1; D remains unclear. This CDR3 comprises 14 residues. Between the trimmed V and J ends, which lost 4 bases and 4 bases, there was a span of 11 bases. The germline V gene has CDR1 MDHEN and CDR2 SYDVKM. CDR3 nucleotides: TGTGCCAGCAGTTCAGTGAAACCTTACAATGAGCAGTTCTTC. Its translation is CASSSVKPYNEQFF.

V and J are TRBV28 and TRBJ2-1, with 7 nucleotides matching TRBD2. The CDR3 covers 14 residues. The V segment lost 3 bases and the J segment 4 bases; nucleotides outside the gene matches: 3. In germline, CDR1 is MDHEN, CDR2 SYDVKM. The CDR3 bases are TGTGCCAGCAGTTTGGCGGGAGTGTACAATGAGCAGTTCTTC. Amino acids: CASSLAGVYNEQFF.

V gene TRBV28 combines with J gene TRBJ2-7; D is possibly TRBD1 or TRBD2 (7 bases each). This CDR3 is built from 14 residues. Germline CDR1 is MDHEN and CDR2 is SYDVKM. The ends were cut back, 4 bases at V and 4 bases at J, with 14 bases in the middle. Here the CDR3 DNA reads TGTGCCAGCAGTTCGGGGGGACAGCCTTACGAGCAGTACTTC. Translation: CASSSGGQPYEQYF.

This clone was seen just once. The chain couples TRBV5-1 to TRBJ2-3, with D perhaps assigned TRBD1 or TRBD2 (5 bases each). Between the trimmed V and J ends, which lost 4 bases and 0 bases, there was a span of 9 bases. This CDR3 is 14 amino acids long. Looked up from germline, CDR1 is SGHRS and CDR2 is YFSETQ. The CDR3 region is CASSQGDSTDTQYF. CDR3 DNA: TGCGCCAGCAGCCAGGGAGACAGCACAGATACGCAGTATTTT.

The V gene is TRBV7-9, the J gene TRBJ2-3; D is possibly TRBD2 (6 bases). The CDR3 has 14 residues. From germline, CDR1 is SEHNR and CDR2 FQNEAQ (reference sequence). V was shortened by 3 bases and J by 5 bases, with 12 bases between the two germline ends. CDR3 DNA sequence: TGTGCCAGCAGCTTGGGCGGGATCGTAGATACGCAGTATTTT. Translation: CASSLGGIVDTQYF.

In its sample, this clone is medium-sized. The V call is TRBV28, the J call TRBJ1-2; TRBD1 matches at 9 bases. The CDR3 sequence is 13 residues long. Germline lookup yields CDR1 MDHEN and CDR2 SYDVKM. Trimming removed 7 bases from V and 7 bases from J; junction bases left unmatched: 7. The CDR3 reads CASKAGTGFGYTF. CDR3 DNA sequence: TGTGCCAGCAAGGCCGGGACAGGGTTTGGCTACACCTTC.

This chain's CDR3 is CASSWDSPQETQYF. The CDR3 DNA sequence: TGCGCCAGCAGCTGGGACTCTCCTCAAGAGACCCAGTACTTC. The rearrangement links TRBV5-1 to TRBJ2-5; possible D gene TRBD2, 6 bases. V was cut by 3 bases and J by 2 bases, with 11 bases left in between. The germline CDR1 and CDR2 sequences are SGHRS and YFSETQ. CDR3 length: 14 amino acids.

The chain carries TRBV7-9 and TRBJ2-6, with unresolved D. V lost 10 bases to trimming and J lost 0 bases, with 13 bases between them. The germline CDR1 and CDR2 sequences are SEHNR and FQNEAQ (reference sequence). The CDR3 spans 15 residues. Here the CDR3 DNA reads TGTGCCACCCAGCTTCTTGGCTCTGGGGCCAACGTCCTGACTTTC. Encoded protein: CATQLLGSGANVLTF.

This sequence joins TRBV28 and TRBJ2-5; D is perhaps TRBD1 (5 bases). Germline V gives CDR1 MDHEN, CDR2 SYDVKM. V lost 3 bases, J lost 5 bases, and 16 bases lay in between. This CDR3 spans 15 amino acids. CDR3 DNA sequence: TGTGCCAGCAGTTTGCCCTCCGCAGGGCGGGAGACCCAGTACTTC. Translation gives CASSLPSAGRETQYF.

V usage is TRBV13 and J usage is TRBJ2-3; 10 bases map to TRBD2. Per germline, CDR1 PRHDT and CDR2 FYEKMQ (reference sequence). V dropped 3 bases and J dropped 2; count of bases not matched to a gene: 5. The CDR3 consists of 16 residues. CDR3 nucleotide sequence: TGTGCCAGCAGCTTGTCTAGCGGGAGTTCCACAGATACGCAGTATTTT. The encoded protein is CASSLSSGSSTDTQYF.

The V gene is TRBV6-1, the J gene TRBJ1-1, with no clear D. V gave up 7 bases and J gave up 3 bases, with 12 bases separating them. CDR3 length: 13 residues. CDR1 MNHNS and CDR2 SASEGT come from the germline V gene. The CDR3 region is CASNDRRDTEAFF. The CDR3 DNA is TGTGCCAGCAATGATCGGAGGGACACTGAAGCTTTCTTT.

V gene TRBV27 combines with J gene TRBJ1-4; TRBD1 aligns across 9 bases. The V and J ends lost 8 bases and 10 bases, in that order; junction bases with no gene match: 14. The CDR3 contains 15 residues. CDR1 and CDR2 from the germline V gene are MNHEY and SMNVEV (reference sequence). In nucleotides, the CDR3 is TGTGCCAGCGGACCGTTACGGGACAGGGCAGGAAAACTGTTTTTT. It encodes CASGPLRDRAGKLFF.

The V and J genes are TRBV28 and TRBJ2-7; no clear D gene. There are 16 residues in the CDR3. Trimming removed 2 bases at V and 3 bases at J, with 17 bases between. The germline gives CDR1 MDHEN, CDR2 SYDVKM. The CDR3 protein is CASSLKGSLTYYEQYF. Here the CDR3 DNA reads TGTGCCAGCAGTTTAAAGGGTTCTCTAACTTACTACGAGCAGTACTTC.

The sample holds one count of this clone. This chain joins TRBV19 and TRBJ2-2; D not resolved. Trimming pared 3 bases from V and 1 base from J, leaving 6 bases between. Germline CDR1 and CDR2: LNHDA and SQIVND (reference sequence). The CDR3 has 14 amino acids. The CDR3 coding sequence is TGTGCCAGTAGTATCAGCCTGAACACCGGGGAGCTGTTTTTT. This gives the protein CASSISLNTGELFF. Together with reference TRBV19 and TRBJ2-2, the CDR3 gives the full variable domain: DGGITQSPKYLFRKEGQNVTLSCEQNLNHDAMYWYRQDPGQGLRLIYYSQIVNDFQKGDIAEGYSVSREKKESFPLTVTSAQKNPTAFYLCASSISLNTGELFFGEGSRLTVL.

The CDR3 bases are TGCGCCAGCAGCTTGGATCCCCCGGCGGCAGGGGGCCGGGAGCAGTACTTC. Protein sequence: CASSLDPPAAGGREQYF. V is TRBV5-1 and J is TRBJ2-7; TRBD1 matches at 8 bases. The germline V gene encodes CDR1 SGHRS and CDR2 YFSETQ. The CDR3 contains 17 residues. J gave up 7 bases and V 0 bases, and 15 bases lay outside the gene matches. The full variable domain, with the rest looked up from reference TRBV5-1 and TRBJ2-7, is KAGVTQTPRYLIKTRGQQVTLSCSPISGHRSVSWYQQTPGQGLQFLFEYFSETQRNKGNFPGRFSGRQFSNSRSEMNVSTLELGDSALYLCASSLDPPAAGGREQYFGPGTRLTVT.

In its sample, this clone was seen once. The chain carries TRBV7-8 and TRBJ2-5; D tentatively reads TRBD1 or TRBD2 (7 bases each). CDR1 and CDR2 from the germline V gene are SGHVS and FQNEAQ. The CDR3 consists of 16 residues. With 5 bases removed from V and 6 bases from J, the gap between germline ends came to 22 bases. The CDR3 bases are TGTGCCAGCAGCCCAGGGAGGGGAGGGGGCGTGAAGACCCAGTACTTC. This sequence encodes CASSPGRGGGVKTQYF.